Below are 31 T cell receptor beta chains sequenced from a single sample in a study of shared clonotypes between healthy human individuals. Some clones are missing from TCRdb's copy, which holds only in-frame ones; the method was immunoSEQ multiplex PCR. Altogether about 230,000 clones are present, about 65% being singletons, with the ten largest covering 11%. The specimen was memory CD4+ T cells sorted from blood. As for subset: CD45RA-negative fraction. These receptors originate from a man aged 30 to 45 in good health.

This clone was counted only a few times. Other DNA sequences from this sample encode an identical CDR3 as well. The V call is TRBV6-1, the J call TRBJ2-5, with D tentatively TRBD1 (7 bases). The CDR3 consists of 14 residues. Germline assignment: CDR1 MNHNS and CDR2 SASEGT. The germline V and J ends were trimmed by 1 base and 5 bases, with 11 bases remaining between them. The CDR3 sequence is CASSEGQGGETQYF. The CDR3 DNA reads as TGTGCCAGCAGTGAAGGGCAGGGGGGTGAGACCCAGTACTTC.

The chain is built from TRBV7-2 and TRBJ2-3, with D possibly matching TRBD2 (6 bases). Trimming removed 4 bases at V and 6 bases at J, with 14 bases between. Germline V lookup: CDR1 SGHTA, CDR2 FQGNSA. The CDR3 is made up of 14 amino acids. The CDR3 DNA reads as TGTGCCAGCAGCTCCCTCCGACTAGACGATACGCAGTATTTT. Its protein is CASSSLRLDDTQYF.

The chain uses TRBV29-1 and TRBJ2-3; 8 bases map to TRBD2. Losses at the gene ends were 4 bases for V and 3 bases for J; bases not matched to a gene: 3. Looked up from germline, CDR1 is SQVTM and CDR2 is ANQGSEA. The CDR3 consists of 13 residues. The CDR3 bases are TGCAGCGTTGCCCCGGGAGGGACAGATACGCAGTATTTT. This encodes CSVAPGGTDTQYF.

This clone has more than one count but fewer than ten. The chain couples TRBV11-2 to TRBJ2-5; D is unclear. This CDR3 is 15 amino acids long. The V end was cut by 0 bases, the J end by 1 base, with 9 bases between. The germline V gene encodes CDR1 SGHAT and CDR2 FQNNGV. The DNA for the CDR3 is TGTGCCAGCAGCTTAGATCCTAGGTTCCAAGAGACCCAGTACTTC. This sequence encodes CASSLDPRFQETQYF.

This rearrangement joins TRBV5-1 to TRBJ2-2; D is undetermined. The CDR3 length is 12 residues. Germline CDR1 SGHRS, CDR2 YFSETQ. The germline V and J ends were trimmed by 4 bases and 6 bases, with 7 bases remaining between them. The CDR3 bases are TGCGCCAGCAGCCCGAGAGCCGGGGAGCTGTTTTTT. This codes for CASSPRAGELFF.

This clone was observed a handful of times. The rearrangement links TRBV27 to TRBJ1-3, with D unresolved. This CDR3 has 19 residues. CDR1 is MNHEY, CDR2 SMNVEV, per germline (reference sequence). V gave up 1 base and J gave up 0 bases, with 19 bases separating them. The DNA for the CDR3 is TGTGCCAGCAGTTTATTCTCACCCCGGACGTTTGACTCTGGAAACACCATATATTTT. It yields the protein CASSLFSPRTFDSGNTIYF.

This clone has just one count. The V and J genes are TRBV4-1 and TRBJ2-7, with D possibly being TRBD2 (7 bases). This CDR3 is built from 14 residues. The ends were cut back, 4 bases at V and 2 bases at J, with 12 bases in the middle. Per the germline V gene, CDR1 is MGHRA and CDR2 is YSYEKL. The CDR3 DNA is TGCGCCAGCAGCCCCTTCGGGGGGCCCTACGAGCAGTACTTC. Amino acids: CASSPFGGPYEQYF.

The genes are TRBV5-6 and TRBJ2-2; 10 bases map to TRBD2. The trim removed 6 bases at V and 6 bases at J, leaving 14 bases unmatched. The CDR3 is 17 residues long. CDR1 SGHDT and CDR2 YYEEEE come from the germline V gene. The CDR3 DNA follows: TGTGCCAGCAACCCCGGGCTAGCGGGAGCCGAGGCCGGGGAGCTGTTTTTT. Protein: CASNPGLAGAEAGELFF.

V and J are TRBV18 and TRBJ2-3; no definite D call. V was shortened by 4 bases and J by 1 base, with 3 bases between the two germline ends. CDR3 size: 12 residues. The germline CDR1 and CDR2 sequences are KGHSH and LQKENI. As DNA, the CDR3 is TGTGCCAGCTCACTGGGCACAGATACGCAGTATTTT. Translation gives CASSLGTDTQYF.

The genes are TRBV27 and TRBJ2-1; 8 bases align to TRBD2. Germline loops: CDR1 MNHEY, CDR2 SMNVEV (reference sequence). J was trimmed by 6 bases and V by 5 bases; bases with no gene match: 9. This CDR3 comprises 15 residues. CDR3 in DNA: TGTGCCAGCAGTCGCCACGCGGGAGGTTTCAATGAGCAGTTCTTC. Translated, it gives CASSRHAGGFNEQFF.

Notes on this clone: Other DNA sequences in the sample encode the same CDR3. The chain uses TRBV19 and TRBJ2-7; TRBD1 matches at 8 bases. Trimming removed 3 bases from V and 4 bases from J; junction bases left unmatched: 2. Per the germline V gene, CDR1 is LNHDA and CDR2 is SQIVND (reference sequence). The length of the CDR3 is 13 residues. The CDR3 DNA reads as TGTGCCAGTAGTATTGGACAGGGTTACGAGCAGTACTTC. Translation: CASSIGQGYEQYF.

This clone was seen repeatedly, ten times or more. This chain uses TRBV11-1 with TRBJ2-1; 7 bases map to TRBD2. The V gene end was trimmed by 0 bases and the J gene end by 16 bases; junction bases not matched to a gene: 6. This CDR3 contains 12 residues. From germline, CDR1 is SGHAT and CDR2 FQDESV (reference sequence). The CDR3 DNA reads as TGTGCCAGCAGCTTAGCCGCGGGAGCGAAATTCTTC. It is translated as CASSLAAGAKFF.

About this clone itself: The junction departs from germline at one end; a sequencing error may be responsible. The chain combines TRBV7-7 with TRBJ2-7, with D unclear. The CDR3 consists of 15 residues. Germline assignment: CDR1 SSHAT and CDR2 FNYEAQ (reference sequence). The CDR3 sequence: CASSLVGQSSYEQYF. CDR3 DNA sequence: TGTGCTAGCAGCTTAGTCGGCCAAAGCTCCTACGAGCAGTACTTC.

This sequence joins TRBV21-1 and TRBJ2-5; the D call TRBD2 from the table was never checked on the DNA. TRBV21-1 corresponds to a pseudogene. The CDR3 has 15 amino acids. CDR3 region: CASSKETSGQETQYF. Here the CDR3 DNA reads TGTGCCAGCAGCAAAGAGACTAGCGGTCAAGAGACCCAGTACTTC.

The V and J genes are TRBV30 and TRBJ1-4, with D possibly being TRBD1 (5 bases). CDR1 GTSNPN and CDR2 SVGIG come from the germline V gene (reference sequence). The CDR3 is 12 amino acids. Trimming pared 4 bases from V and 7 bases from J, leaving 10 bases between. The DNA for the CDR3 is TGTGCCTGGAATGCAGGGTTTGAAAAACTGTTTTTT. This translates into CAWNAGFEKLFF.

About this clone itself: At the DNA level, this CDR3 is encoded by other sequences in the same sample as well. This chain links TRBV5-1 with TRBJ2-5; D perhaps matches TRBD1 (6 bases). V was cut by 2 bases and J by 3 bases, with 14 bases left in between. This CDR3 is built from 15 residues. Germline V gene sequence: CDR1 SGHRS, CDR2 YFSETQ. The DNA for the CDR3 is TGCGCCAGCAGCTTCTATGGGGGCACGGAAGAGACCCAGTACTTC. It is translated as CASSFYGGTEETQYF. Together with reference TRBV5-1 and TRBJ2-5, the CDR3 gives the full variable domain: KAGVTQTPRYLIKTRGQQVTLSCSPISGHRSVSWYQQTPGQGLQFLFEYFSETQRNKGNFPGRFSGRQFSNSRSEMNVSTLELGDSALYLCASSFYGGTEETQYFGPGTRLLVL.

The chain is built from TRBV6-6 and TRBJ1-1; possibly TRBD1 for D (5 bases). Germline values: CDR1 MNHNY, CDR2 SVGAGI (reference sequence). Between the trimmed V and J ends, which lost 3 bases and 5 bases, there was a span of 16 bases. The CDR3 is 15 residues long. CDR3 nucleotide sequence: TGTGCCAGCAGTTATGGGGGACCCCCACCGACTGAAGCTTTCTTT. Its protein product is CASSYGGPPPTEAFF.

The chain is built from TRBV5-1 and TRBJ2-7; 8 nucleotides match TRBD1. V shed 1 base and J 3 bases; nucleotides not matched to a gene: 0. Germline lookup yields CDR1 SGHRS and CDR2 YFSETQ. The CDR3 is 13 amino acids. The CDR3, as DNA: TGCGCCAGCAGCTTGACAGGGGGCTACGAGCAGTACTTC. Its translation is CASSLTGGYEQYF.

The chain couples TRBV28 to TRBJ1-4, with D unclear. V was shortened by 6 bases and J by 2 bases, with 16 bases between the two germline ends. CDR3 length: 16 residues. The germline gives CDR1 MDHEN, CDR2 SYDVKM. Here the CDR3 DNA reads TGTGCCAGCAGCCTTATGGGAGGTGGTACTAATGAAAAACTGTTTTTT. Its protein is CASSLMGGGTNEKLFF.

The chain employs TRBV5-1 and TRBJ2-7, with TRBD1 matching over 9 bases. V shed 4 bases, J shed 1 base, and the junction held 6 bases outside the gene matches. This CDR3 has 15 residues. Germline assignment: CDR1 SGHRS and CDR2 YFSETQ. CDR3 nucleotides: TGCGCCAGCAGCCCAGGGGACAGGGTATCCTACGAGCAGTACTTC. Translated, it gives CASSPGDRVSYEQYF.

Turning to this clone: A much larger clone is a single base away; this may be a read error. Other DNA sequences of this sample code for an identical CDR3. The CDR3 loop is CASSFSTDTQYF. The DNA for the CDR3 is TGTGCCAGCAGCTTTAGCACAGATACGCAGTATTTT. The rearrangement links TRBV11-2 to TRBJ2-3, with D unclear. The CDR3 runs 12 residues. The V gene lost 3 bases and the J gene lost 0 bases, with 1 base spanning the gap. Per the germline V gene, CDR1 is SGHAT and CDR2 is FQNNGV.

The CDR3 is CASSSPRRATNEKLFF. CDR3 coding DNA: TGTGCCAGCAGTTCCCCGCGGAGAGCAACTAATGAAAAACTGTTTTTT. The chain combines TRBV28 with TRBJ1-4; D unclear. The CDR3 loop spans 16 amino acids. The V end lost 4 bases, the J end lost 0 bases, and 12 bases lay between the germline ends. Germline assignment: CDR1 MDHEN and CDR2 SYDVKM. Looking up the rest from reference TRBV28 and TRBJ1-4 gives the full variable domain: DVKVTQSSRYLVKRTGEKVFLECVQDMDHENMFWYRQDPGLGLRLIYFSYDVKMKEKGDIPEGYSVSREKKERFSLILESASTNQTSMYLCASSSPRRATNEKLFFGSGTQLSVL.

V is TRBV6-5 and J is TRBJ2-2; 8 nucleotides match TRBD2. The CDR3 has 14 residues. Looked up from germline, CDR1 is MNHEY and CDR2 is SVGAGI. J gave up 5 bases and V 4 bases, and 3 bases lay outside the gene matches. CDR3 coding DNA: TGTGCCAGCAGTTTAGTAGCGGGGACCGGGGAGCTGTTTTTT. Protein sequence: CASSLVAGTGELFF.

The rearrangement joins TRBV30 to TRBJ1-4; 8 bases match TRBD1. Germline V gene sequence: CDR1 GTSNPN, CDR2 SVGIG (reference sequence). V lost 5 bases to trimming and J lost 7 bases; unmatched junction nucleotides: 9. The CDR3 sequence is 14 residues long. The CDR3 region is CAWHRTGPGEKLFF. The DNA for the CDR3 is TGTGCCTGGCACCGGACAGGGCCAGGTGAAAAACTGTTTTTT.

The rearrangement links TRBV7-9 to TRBJ1-2; 7 bases map to TRBD1. The CDR3 length is 17 residues. Germline CDR1 and CDR2: SEHNR and FQNEAQ (reference sequence). V shed 3 bases and J 0 bases; nucleotides not matched to a gene: 10. CDR3 protein: CASSFPLGQRANYGYTF. The CDR3 DNA reads TGTGCCAGCAGCTTTCCGTTGGGACAGAGAGCTAACTATGGCTACACCTTC. Combining the CDR3 with reference TRBV7-9 and TRBJ1-2 gives the whole variable domain DTGVSQNPRHKITKRGQNVTFRCDPISEHNRLYWYRQTLGQGPEFLTYFQNEAQLEKSRLLSDRFSAERPKGSFSTLEIQRTEQGDSAMYLCASSFPLGQRANYGYTFGSGTRLTVV.

This chain links TRBV7-2 with TRBJ2-1; D gene unclear. This CDR3 region has 18 residues. Germline CDR1 SGHTA, CDR2 FQGNSA. Trimming stripped 1 base from V and 3 bases from J, with 19 bases between. CDR3 sequence: CASSLGNHLLSGYNEQFF. The CDR3 coding sequence is TGTGCCAGCAGCTTAGGTAACCACCTGCTTAGTGGCTACAATGAGCAGTTCTTC. Full variable domain (outside the CDR3, taken from reference TRBV7-2 and TRBJ2-1): GAGVSQSPSNKVTEKGKDVELRCDPISGHTALYWYRQSLGQGLEFLIYFQGNSAPDKSGLPSDRFSAERTGGSVSTLTIQRTQQEDSAVYLCASSLGNHLLSGYNEQFFGPGTRLTVL.

J is TRBJ2-6 and V is TRBV19; D gene unclear. This CDR3 region has 15 residues. Germline lookup yields CDR1 LNHDA and CDR2 SQIVND (reference sequence). The V and J ends lost 3 bases and 2 bases respectively, with 8 bases between them. CDR3 residues: CASSIDAPGANVLTF. CDR3 in DNA: TGTGCCAGTAGTATTGACGCTCCTGGGGCCAACGTCCTGACTTTC. Full variable domain (outside the CDR3, taken from reference TRBV19 and TRBJ2-6): DGGITQSPKYLFRKEGQNVTLSCEQNLNHDAMYWYRQDPGQGLRLIYYSQIVNDFQKGDIAEGYSVSREKKESFPLTVTSAQKNPTAFYLCASSIDAPGANVLTFGAGSRLTVL.

This clone was observed many times. The genes are TRBV5-1 and TRBJ2-1; 8 bases align to TRBD1. The CDR3 consists of 14 residues. Germline loops: CDR1 SGHRS, CDR2 YFSETQ. Losses at the gene ends were 6 bases for V and 7 bases for J; bases not matched to a gene: 9. The CDR3 region is CASTSQGAGNEQFF. The CDR3 DNA sequence: TGCGCCAGCACTAGTCAGGGGGCAGGGAATGAGCAGTTCTTC.

The rearrangement uses TRBV2 and TRBJ2-7; TRBD2 is a possible D gene (7 bases). V was clipped by 2 bases and J by 5 bases, with 13 bases between them. Germline V gives CDR1 SNHLY, CDR2 FYNNEI. The CDR3 sequence is 14 residues long. In DNA, the CDR3 is TGTGCCAGCAGTGAATTGGGGAGGGGGAACGAGCAGTACTTC. This translates into CASSELGRGNEQYF. The full variable domain, rest sourced from reference TRBV2 and TRBJ2-7, is EPEVTQTPSHQVTQMGQEVILRCVPISNHLYFYWYRQILGQKVEFLVSFYNNEISEKSEIFDDQFSVERPDGSNFTLKIRSTKLEDSAMYFCASSELGRGNEQYFGPGTRLTVT.

This clone was counted between two and nine times. The V and J genes are TRBV6-9 and TRBJ2-7; D ambiguous. This CDR3 comprises 12 residues. V was pared by 9 bases and J by 2 bases, with 11 bases between. CDR1 is MNHGY and CDR2 is SVAAGI in the germline V gene. In DNA, the CDR3 is TGTGCCAGGAAAAGGGTAACCTACGAGCAGTACTTC. Translating it yields CARKRVTYEQYF.

The gene calls are TRBV5-1 and TRBJ2-5; tentatively, D is TRBD2 (6 bases). The CDR3 runs 13 residues. Germline lookup yields CDR1 SGHRS and CDR2 YFSETQ. V lost 5 bases and J lost 10, with 18 bases in between. Here the CDR3 DNA reads TGCGCCAGCAGTACCGGGACTCCGGGGGACCAGTACTTC. Its translation is CASSTGTPGDQYF.